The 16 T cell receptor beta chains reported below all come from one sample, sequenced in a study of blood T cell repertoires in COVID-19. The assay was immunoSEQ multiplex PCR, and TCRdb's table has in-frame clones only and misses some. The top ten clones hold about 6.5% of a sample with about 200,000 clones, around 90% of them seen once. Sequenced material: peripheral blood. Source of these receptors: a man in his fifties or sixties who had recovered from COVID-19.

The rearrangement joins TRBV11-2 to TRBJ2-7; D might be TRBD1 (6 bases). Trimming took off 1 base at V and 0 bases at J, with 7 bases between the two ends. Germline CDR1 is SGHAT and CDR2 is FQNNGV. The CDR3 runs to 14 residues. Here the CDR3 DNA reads TGTGCCAGCAGCTTAGTGGACAGCTCCTACGAGCAGTACTTC. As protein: CASSLVDSSYEQYF.

The CDR3 protein is CASRLNQPQHF. Here the CDR3 DNA reads TGTGCCAGCAGACTAAATCAGCCCCAGCATTTT. The chain links TRBV2 to TRBJ1-5; D uncertain. The germline V and J ends were trimmed by 6 bases and 4 bases, with 4 bases remaining between them. Germline-derived CDR1 and CDR2 are SNHLY and FYNNEI. The CDR3 spans 11 residues.

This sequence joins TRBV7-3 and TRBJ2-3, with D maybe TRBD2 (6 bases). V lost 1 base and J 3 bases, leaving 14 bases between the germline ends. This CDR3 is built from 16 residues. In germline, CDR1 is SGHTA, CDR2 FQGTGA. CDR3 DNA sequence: TGTGCCAGCAGCTTAAGGGCCGGGGGTTTAACAGATACGCAGTATTTT. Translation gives CASSLRAGGLTDTQYF.

CDR3 loop: CASSSIGTVLYSNQPQHF. For the CDR3, the DNA is TGTGCCAGCAGTTCCATCGGGACAGTCTTGTATAGCAATCAGCCCCAGCATTTT. The chain couples TRBV27 to TRBJ1-5, with 7 positions matching TRBD1. The CDR3 runs 18 residues. Germline V gene sequence: CDR1 MNHEY, CDR2 SMNVEV (reference sequence). V lost 4 bases to trimming and J lost 0 bases; unmatched junction nucleotides: 12.

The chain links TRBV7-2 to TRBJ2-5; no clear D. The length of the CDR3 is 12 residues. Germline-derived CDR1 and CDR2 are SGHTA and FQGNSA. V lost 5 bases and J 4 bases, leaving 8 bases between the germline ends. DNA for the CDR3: TGTGCCAGCAGCCCCACGCGAGAGACCCAGTACTTC. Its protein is CASSPTRETQYF. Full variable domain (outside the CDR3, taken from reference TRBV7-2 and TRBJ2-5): GAGVSQSPSNKVTEKGKDVELRCDPISGHTALYWYRQSLGQGLEFLIYFQGNSAPDKSGLPSDRFSAERTGGSVSTLTIQRTQQEDSAVYLCASSPTRETQYFGPGTRLLVL.

As DNA, the CDR3 is TGTGCCAGCAGCCAGAATCACAGGGGGCCGGATGGCTACACCTTC. It encodes CASSQNHRGPDGYTF. V is TRBV3-1 (or the pseudogene TRBV3-2) and J is TRBJ1-2, with TRBD1 matching over 9 bases. The CDR3 loop spans 15 amino acids. V gave up 3 bases and J gave up 6 bases; unmatched junction bases: 8. Germline assignment: CDR1 LGHDT and CDR2 YNNKEL (reference sequence).

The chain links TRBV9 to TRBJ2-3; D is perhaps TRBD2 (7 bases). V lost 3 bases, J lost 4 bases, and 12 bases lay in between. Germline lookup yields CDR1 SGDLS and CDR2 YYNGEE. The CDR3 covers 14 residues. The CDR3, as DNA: TGTGCCAGCAGCGCAACGGGGGGCCCAGATACGCAGTATTTT. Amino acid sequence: CASSATGGPDTQYF.

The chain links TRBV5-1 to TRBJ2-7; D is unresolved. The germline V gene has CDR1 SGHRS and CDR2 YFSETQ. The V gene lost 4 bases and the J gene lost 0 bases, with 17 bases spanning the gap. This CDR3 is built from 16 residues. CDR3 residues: CASSRSGTSTSYEQYF. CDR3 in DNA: TGCGCCAGCAGCCGATCGGGTACTTCAACCTCCTACGAGCAGTACTTC.

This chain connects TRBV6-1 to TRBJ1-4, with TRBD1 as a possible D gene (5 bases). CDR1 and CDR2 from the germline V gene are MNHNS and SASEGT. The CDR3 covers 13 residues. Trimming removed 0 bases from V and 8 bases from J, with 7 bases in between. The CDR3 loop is CASSEAGVEKLFF. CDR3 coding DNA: TGTGCCAGCAGTGAAGCAGGGGTCGAAAAACTGTTTTTT.

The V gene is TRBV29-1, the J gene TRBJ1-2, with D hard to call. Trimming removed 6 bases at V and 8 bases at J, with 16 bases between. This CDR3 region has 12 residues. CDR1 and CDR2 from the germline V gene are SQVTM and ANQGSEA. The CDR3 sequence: CSVYPSAGGYTF. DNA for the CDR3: TGCAGCGTGTACCCTAGCGCGGGGGGCTACACCTTC.

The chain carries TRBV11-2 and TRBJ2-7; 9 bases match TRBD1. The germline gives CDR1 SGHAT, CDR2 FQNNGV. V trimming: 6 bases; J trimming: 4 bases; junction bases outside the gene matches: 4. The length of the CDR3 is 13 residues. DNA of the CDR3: TGTGCCAGCAGGCCGGGACAGGGTTACGAGCAGTACTTC. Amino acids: CASRPGQGYEQYF.

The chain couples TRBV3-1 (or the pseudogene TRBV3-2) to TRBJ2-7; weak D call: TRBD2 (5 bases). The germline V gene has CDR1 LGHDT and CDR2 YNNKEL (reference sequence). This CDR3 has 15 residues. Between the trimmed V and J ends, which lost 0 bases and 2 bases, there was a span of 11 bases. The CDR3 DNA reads TGTGCCAGCAGCCAAGAACCGAACGGGGCCTACGAGCAGTACTTC. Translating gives CASSQEPNGAYEQYF.

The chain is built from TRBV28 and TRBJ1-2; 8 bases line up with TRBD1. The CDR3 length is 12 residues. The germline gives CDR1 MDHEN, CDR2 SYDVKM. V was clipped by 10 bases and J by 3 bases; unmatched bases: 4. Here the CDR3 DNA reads TGTGCCATCGGGACAGGAGACTATGGCTACACCTTC. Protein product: CAIGTGDYGYTF.

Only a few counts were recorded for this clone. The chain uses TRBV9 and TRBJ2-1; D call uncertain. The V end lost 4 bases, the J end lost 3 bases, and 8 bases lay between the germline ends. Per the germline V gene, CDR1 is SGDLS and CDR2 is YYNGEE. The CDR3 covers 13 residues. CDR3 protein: CASSRGVYNEQFF. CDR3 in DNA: TGTGCCAGCAGCCGCGGAGTCTACAATGAGCAGTTCTTC.

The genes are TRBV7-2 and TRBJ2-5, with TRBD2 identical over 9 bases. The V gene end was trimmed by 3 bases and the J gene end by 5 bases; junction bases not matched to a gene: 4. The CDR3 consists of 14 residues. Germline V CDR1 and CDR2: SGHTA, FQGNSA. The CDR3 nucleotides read TGTGCCAGCAGCTTTGCGGGAGGGGCGGAGACCCAGTACTTC. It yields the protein CASSFAGGAETQYF.

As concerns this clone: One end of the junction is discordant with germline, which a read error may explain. CDR3 coding DNA: TGTGCCAGTACTATAGACAGGGTTGGCAATCAGCCCCAGCATTTT. Translated, it gives CASTIDRVGNQPQHF. The chain links TRBV19 to TRBJ1-5, with TRBD1 matching over 7 bases. The CDR3 spans 15 residues. CDR1 and CDR2 (germline): LNHDA, SQIVND (reference sequence).